This paragraph covers one T cell receptor beta chain sequence. Primers: 60 Vbeta forward and 13 Jbeta reverse. Assay: immunoSEQ multiplex PCR; the TCRdb copy retains only in-frame clones and omits some. The sample data list 150,000 or so clones. This specimen comes from a study of cytomegalovirus exposure and HLA in healthy donors. Each of the donors was a healthy bone marrow donor. The CDR3 contains 11 residues. Losses at the gene ends were 5 bases for V and 10 bases for J; bases not matched to a gene: 5. Germline assignment: CDR1 DFQATT and CDR2 SNEGSKA (reference sequence). Sequenced material: PBMCs. The rearrangement links TRBV20-1 to TRBJ2-1, with 7 bases that match TRBD1. The sequence came from a man younger than 35 in good health and CMV-seronegative. In nucleotides, the CDR3 is TGCAGTGCTTACAGGGGATGGGAGCAGTTCTTC. Translation: CSAYRGWEQFF.